Below, 18 T cell receptor beta chains from the same sample are listed, as sequenced in a study of T cells in Graves' hyperthyroidism and ophthalmopathy. The investigators amplified TCR beta CDR3 regions from RNA transcripts. The primer set for the first-round RT-PCR of the TCR CDR3 was HTBI. TCRdb passed the multiplex PCR reads through MiXCR, listing each CDR3 protein once. The sample has approximately 430,000 distinct CDR3 sequences, around 14% seen once. The sequenced sample was blood. These receptor sequences come from a woman under 30 with Graves' hyperthyroidism.

This clonotype was counted a few times. An end of the junction does not agree with germline; a read error may underlie this. The chain combines TRBV7-7 with TRBJ2-7; 9 nucleotides align to TRBD2. Germline V gives CDR1 SSHAT, CDR2 FNYEAQ (reference sequence). The CDR3 is 15 residues long. The CDR3 loop is CASSFLAGSFYEQYF. As DNA, the CDR3 is TGTGCTAGCAGCTTTCTAGCGGGATCGTTCTACGAGCAGTACTTC. Looking up the rest from reference TRBV7-7 and TRBJ2-7 gives the full variable domain: GAGVSQSPRYKVTKRGQDVTLRCDPISSHATLYWYQQALGQGPEFLTYFNYEAQPDKSGLPSDRFSAERPEGSISTLTIQRTEQRDSAMYRCASSFLAGSFYEQYFGPGTRLTVT.

This clonotype has a count of ten or more. The chain joins TRBV5-1 to TRBJ2-7, with 11 bases that match TRBD2. This CDR3 is built from 15 residues. Trimming removed 2 bases from V and 2 bases from J; junction bases left unmatched: 3. Germline CDR1 is SGHRS and CDR2 is YFSETQ. The CDR3: CASSFLAGGAYEQYF. DNA for the CDR3: TGCGCCAGCAGCTTCCTAGCGGGAGGTGCCTACGAGCAGTACTTC.

This clonotype was counted only a few times. The gene calls are TRBV5-1 and TRBJ1-1; 7 positions agree with TRBD1. V shed 0 bases and J 2 bases; nucleotides not matched to a gene: 4. Germline V gene data show CDR1 as SGHRS and CDR2 as YFSETQ. This CDR3 has 15 residues. CDR3 sequence reads: CASSLVEGANTEAFF. Here the CDR3 DNA reads TGCGCCAGCAGCTTGGTTGAGGGGGCTAACACTGAAGCTTTCTTT.

In this sample, this clonotype turned up a few times. The CDR3: CASSRPRGSETQYF. CDR3 DNA sequence: TGTGCCAGCAGTCGACCTAGGGGGTCAGAGACCCAGTACTTC. The gene calls are TRBV7-9 and TRBJ2-5; a possible D gene is TRBD1 (6 bases). Germline V CDR1 and CDR2: SEHNR, FQNEAQ (reference sequence). The CDR3 runs 14 residues. Trimming took 6 bases from V and 4 from J, leaving 15 bases between them.

The chain combines TRBV6-5 with TRBJ1-6; a possible D gene is TRBD1 (5 bases). The V and J ends lost 0 bases and 10 bases respectively, with 16 bases between them. There are 16 residues in the CDR3. Germline lookup yields CDR1 MNHEY and CDR2 SVGAGI. The CDR3 loop is CASSYSPPGLVSPLHF. The CDR3 nucleotides read TGTGCCAGCAGTTACTCGCCTCCAGGGCTCGTCTCACCCCTCCACTTT.

On this clonotype: It may be a read error: a sequence one base away is much more abundant. The chain uses TRBV6-2 or TRBV6-3 and TRBJ2-7; 10 bases match TRBD1. This CDR3 is 15 amino acids long. CDR1 MNHEY and CDR2 SVGEGT come from the germline V gene. For the CDR3, the DNA is TGTGCCAGCAGCCAAACGACAGGGGGCTCCTACGAGCGGTACTTC. Encoded protein: CASSQTTGGSYERYF.

The chain carries TRBV10-3 and TRBJ1-2; no clear D. The V gene lost 5 bases and the J gene lost 5 bases, with 6 bases spanning the gap. This CDR3 contains 11 residues. In germline, CDR1 is ENHRY, CDR2 SYGVKD. The CDR3 is CAISQEYGYTF. The CDR3 nucleotides are TGTGCCATCAGTCAGGAGTATGGCTACACCTTC.

The V and J genes are TRBV3-1 and TRBJ1-1; D is unclear. V shed 6 bases and J shed 7 bases, with 15 bases lying between them. CDR1 is LGHDT, CDR2 YNNKEL, per germline (reference sequence). This CDR3 contains 13 residues. CDR3 sequence (DNA): TGTGCCAGCAGAGCAAGGCTAAAAGATGAAGCTTTCTTT. This sequence encodes CASRARLKDEAFF.

This clonotype was seen at least ten times. This chain joins TRBV4-3 and TRBJ1-1, with D tentatively TRBD1 (5 bases). V gave up 0 bases and J gave up 11 bases, with 16 bases separating them. The germline V gene has CDR1 LGHNA and CDR2 YSLEER. The CDR3 runs to 14 residues. The DNA of the CDR3 is TGCGCCAGCAGCCAAGATAGGGTTGGGGGGAGGGCTTTCTTT. Protein: CASSQDRVGGRAFF.

V usage is TRBV28 and J usage is TRBJ2-1; 13 positions match TRBD2. The CDR3 is 15 residues long. The J segment lost 4 bases and the V segment lost 7 bases, leaving 4 bases of the junction unmatched. Germline loops: CDR1 MDHEN, CDR2 SYDVKM. The CDR3 nucleotides are TGTGCCAGCAACACTAGCGGGAGGGGATACAATGAGCAGTTCTTC. It codes for CASNTSGRGYNEQFF.

This clonotype was recorded many times. The V and J genes are TRBV4-1 and TRBJ1-1; D is uncertain. The germline V gene encodes CDR1 MGHRA and CDR2 YSYEKL. This CDR3 contains 13 residues. Trimming cost V 8 bases and J 7 bases, with 17 bases left between them. The CDR3: CASSTAIPGEAFF. The CDR3 DNA is TGCGCCAGCTCTACGGCCATTCCGGGTGAAGCTTTCTTT.

This clonotype occurred many times. This sequence joins TRBV3-1 and TRBJ2-7; D possibly corresponds to TRBD1 (6 bases). CDR1 is LGHDT, CDR2 YNNKEL, per germline (reference sequence). This CDR3 comprises 14 residues. V dropped 3 bases and J dropped 2 bases, with 11 bases sitting between them. Here the CDR3 reads CASSQTGQTYEQYF. The CDR3 DNA is TGTGCCAGCAGCCAGACAGGTCAAACCTACGAGCAGTACTTC.

Many counts were recorded for this clonotype. The chain joins TRBV7-6 to TRBJ2-6, with TRBD1 matching 8 bases. There are 15 residues in the CDR3. The trim removed 5 bases at V and 2 bases at J, leaving 2 bases unmatched. Germline V gives CDR1 SGHVS, CDR2 FNYEAQ. As DNA, the CDR3 is TGTGCCAGCAGCCCAGGGGGCGCTGGGGCCAACGTCCTGACTTTC. This translates into CASSPGGAGANVLTF.

There are a few counts of this clonotype. V and J are TRBV9 and TRBJ2-1; no clear D gene. CDR3 length: 19 residues. Germline CDR1 is SGDLS and CDR2 is YYNGEE. V was clipped by 1 base and J by 2 bases, with 22 bases between them. Here the CDR3 DNA reads TGTGCCAGCAGCGTAAACCCCAGAGAAGGGTTGGGGACCTACAATGAGCAGTTCTTC. This gives the protein CASSVNPREGLGTYNEQFF. Together with reference TRBV9 and TRBJ2-1, the CDR3 gives the full variable domain: DSGVTQTPKHLITATGQRVTLRCSPRSGDLSVYWYQQSLDQGLQFLIQYYNGEERAKGNILERFSAQQFPDLHSELNLSSLELGDSALYFCASSVNPREGLGTYNEQFFGPGTRLTVL.

This clonotype was detected only a few times. In DNA, the CDR3 is TGCAGTGCTAGGCCCGGGACTAGCGTAAATGAGCAGTTCTTC. Translated, it gives CSARPGTSVNEQFF. The chain joins TRBV20-1 to TRBJ2-1, with 10 nucleotides matching TRBD2. The CDR3 is 14 residues long. CDR1 DFQATT and CDR2 SNEGSKA come from the germline V gene (reference sequence). Trimming removed 3 bases from V and 7 bases from J; junction bases left unmatched: 6.

The rearrangement joins TRBV13 to TRBJ2-5, with D perhaps matching TRBD2 (5 bases). V shed 5 bases and J shed 7 bases, with 17 bases lying between them. In germline, CDR1 is PRHDT, CDR2 FYEKMQ (reference sequence). This CDR3 has 14 amino acids. The CDR3 DNA sequence: TGTGCCAGCAGCGCTAGCCAGTCCCTTGGGACCCAGTACTTC. The encoded protein is CASSASQSLGTQYF.

This clonotype showed up many times. This chain links TRBV24-1 with TRBJ2-5; 7 nucleotides agree with TRBD1. Germline assignment: CDR1 KGHDR and CDR2 SFDVKD. The V segment lost 2 bases and the J segment 5 bases; nucleotides outside the gene matches: 13. The CDR3 has 17 residues. The CDR3 sequence is CATSDSSRQGLRETQYF. In DNA, the CDR3 is TGTGCCACCAGTGATTCATCGAGACAGGGTTTGCGGGAGACCCAGTACTTC.

This rearrangement joins TRBV15 to TRBJ2-1; D possibly corresponds to TRBD1 (5 bases). This CDR3 region has 14 residues. V was trimmed by 3 bases and J by 5 bases, leaving 11 bases between them. The germline V gene has CDR1 LNHNV and CDR2 YYDKDF (reference sequence). The CDR3: CATSRRTRNNEQFF. The CDR3 bases are TGTGCCACCAGCAGGAGGACAAGGAACAATGAGCAGTTCTTC.